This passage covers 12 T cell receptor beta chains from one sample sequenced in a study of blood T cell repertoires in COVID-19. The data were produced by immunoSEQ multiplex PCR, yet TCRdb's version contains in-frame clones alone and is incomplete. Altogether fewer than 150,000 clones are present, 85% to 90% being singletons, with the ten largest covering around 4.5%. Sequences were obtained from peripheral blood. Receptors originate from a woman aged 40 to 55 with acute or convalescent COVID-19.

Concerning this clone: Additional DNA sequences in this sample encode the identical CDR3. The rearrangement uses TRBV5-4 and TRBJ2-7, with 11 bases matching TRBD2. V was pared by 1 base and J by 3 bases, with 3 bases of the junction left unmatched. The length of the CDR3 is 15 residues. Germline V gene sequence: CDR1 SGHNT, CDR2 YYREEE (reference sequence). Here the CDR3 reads CASSLKGLAVYEQYF. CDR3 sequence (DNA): TGTGCCAGCAGCTTGAAGGGACTAGCGGTCTACGAGCAGTACTTC.

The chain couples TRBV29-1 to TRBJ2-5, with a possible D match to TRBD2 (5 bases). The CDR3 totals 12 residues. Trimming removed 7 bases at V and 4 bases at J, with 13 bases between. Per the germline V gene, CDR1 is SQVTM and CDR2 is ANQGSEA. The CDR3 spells CSARSVGETQYF. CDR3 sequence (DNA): TGCAGCGCCCGTAGCGTCGGAGAGACCCAGTACTTC.

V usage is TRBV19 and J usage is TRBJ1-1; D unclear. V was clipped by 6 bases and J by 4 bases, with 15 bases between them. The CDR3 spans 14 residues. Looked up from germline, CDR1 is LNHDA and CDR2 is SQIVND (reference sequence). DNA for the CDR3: TGTGCCAGTAGGGGCGCGTTAGTAGGCACTGAAGCTTTCTTT. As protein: CASRGALVGTEAFF.

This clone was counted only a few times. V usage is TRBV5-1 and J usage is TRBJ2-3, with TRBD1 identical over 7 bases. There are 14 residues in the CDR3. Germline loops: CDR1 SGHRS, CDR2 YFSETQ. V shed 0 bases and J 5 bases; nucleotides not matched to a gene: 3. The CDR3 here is CASSLGQGGDTQYF. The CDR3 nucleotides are TGCGCCAGCAGCTTGGGACAGGGTGGAGATACGCAGTATTTT.

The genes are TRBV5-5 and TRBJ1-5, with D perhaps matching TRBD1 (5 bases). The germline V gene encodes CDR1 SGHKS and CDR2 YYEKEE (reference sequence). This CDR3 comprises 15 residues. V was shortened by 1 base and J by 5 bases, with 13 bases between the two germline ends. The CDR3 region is CASSLSPTVYQPQHF. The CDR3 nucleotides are TGTGCCAGCAGCTTGTCCCCGACAGTCTATCAGCCCCAGCATTTT.

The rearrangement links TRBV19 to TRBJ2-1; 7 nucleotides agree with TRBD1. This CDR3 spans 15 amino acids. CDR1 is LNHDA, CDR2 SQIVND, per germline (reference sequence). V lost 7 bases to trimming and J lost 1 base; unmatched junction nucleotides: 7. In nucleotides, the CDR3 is TGTGCCAGTAACACAGGGGCAAGGTCCTACAATGAGCAGTTCTTC. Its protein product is CASNTGARSYNEQFF.

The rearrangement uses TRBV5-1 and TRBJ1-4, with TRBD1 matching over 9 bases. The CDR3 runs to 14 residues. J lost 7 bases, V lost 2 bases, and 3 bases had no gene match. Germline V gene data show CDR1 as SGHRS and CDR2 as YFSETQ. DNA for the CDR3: TGCGCCAGCAGCTTAGAGACAGGGGGTGAAAAACTGTTTTTT. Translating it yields CASSLETGGEKLFF.

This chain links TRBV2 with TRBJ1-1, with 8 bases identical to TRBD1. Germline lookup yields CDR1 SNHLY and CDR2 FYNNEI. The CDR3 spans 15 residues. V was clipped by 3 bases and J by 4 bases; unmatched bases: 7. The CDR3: CASSDRGLSGTEAFF. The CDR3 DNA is TGTGCCAGCAGTGACAGGGGGCTCAGTGGCACTGAAGCTTTCTTT.

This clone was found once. The CDR3 loop is CASIGHNQPQHF. The CDR3 coding sequence is TGTGCCAGCATTGGACATAATCAGCCCCAGCATTTT. The rearrangement links TRBV6-9 to TRBJ1-5; D is possibly TRBD1 (5 bases). Looked up from germline, CDR1 is MNHGY and CDR2 is SVAAGI. Trimming shortened V by 7 bases and J by 4 bases, and 8 bases separated the two germline ends. The CDR3 has 12 residues.

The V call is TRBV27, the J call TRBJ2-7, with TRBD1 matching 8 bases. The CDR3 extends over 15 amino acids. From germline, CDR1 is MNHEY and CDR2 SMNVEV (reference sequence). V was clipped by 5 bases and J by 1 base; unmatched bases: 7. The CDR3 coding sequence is TGTGCCAGCAGTGCTCCGGGACAGGATTCCTACGAGCAGTACTTC. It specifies CASSAPGQDSYEQYF.

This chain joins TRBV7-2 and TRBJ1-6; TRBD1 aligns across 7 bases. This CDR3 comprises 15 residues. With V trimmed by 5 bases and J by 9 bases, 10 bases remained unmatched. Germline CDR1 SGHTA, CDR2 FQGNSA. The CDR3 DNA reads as TGTGCCAGCAGCACCGGGACAGTCGAATTTTCACCCCTCCACTTT. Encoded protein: CASSTGTVEFSPLHF.

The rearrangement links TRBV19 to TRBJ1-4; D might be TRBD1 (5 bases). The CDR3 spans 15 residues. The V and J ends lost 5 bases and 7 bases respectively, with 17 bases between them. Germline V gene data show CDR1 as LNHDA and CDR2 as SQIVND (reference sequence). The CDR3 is CASSDDSLGSEKLFF. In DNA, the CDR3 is TGTGCCAGTAGTGACGACAGTCTTGGATCTGAAAAACTGTTTTTT. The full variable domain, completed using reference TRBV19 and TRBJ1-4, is DGGITQSPKYLFRKEGQNVTLSCEQNLNHDAMYWYRQDPGQGLRLIYYSQIVNDFQKGDIAEGYSVSREKKESFPLTVTSAQKNPTAFYLCASSDDSLGSEKLFFGSGTQLSVL.